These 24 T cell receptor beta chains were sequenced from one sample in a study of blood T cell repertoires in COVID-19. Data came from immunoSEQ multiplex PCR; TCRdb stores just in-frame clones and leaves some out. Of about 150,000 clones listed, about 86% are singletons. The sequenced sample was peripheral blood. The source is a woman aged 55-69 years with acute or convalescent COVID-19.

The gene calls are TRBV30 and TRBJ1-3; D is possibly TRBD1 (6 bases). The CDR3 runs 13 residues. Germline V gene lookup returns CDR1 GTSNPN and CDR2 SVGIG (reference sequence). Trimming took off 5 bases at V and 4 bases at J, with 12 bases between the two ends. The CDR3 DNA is TGTGCCTGGTCAACAGGGTCCGGAAACACCATATATTTT. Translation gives CAWSTGSGNTIYF.

CDR3 in amino acids: CASASGFQRGQPQHF. CDR3 in DNA: TGTGCCAGCGCTTCAGGGTTCCAACGAGGCCAGCCCCAGCATTTT. The gene calls are TRBV18 and TRBJ1-5; D is perhaps TRBD1 (5 bases). V lost 8 bases to trimming and J lost 7 bases, with 21 bases between them. The CDR3 is 15 amino acids. Germline V gives CDR1 KGHSH, CDR2 LQKENI.

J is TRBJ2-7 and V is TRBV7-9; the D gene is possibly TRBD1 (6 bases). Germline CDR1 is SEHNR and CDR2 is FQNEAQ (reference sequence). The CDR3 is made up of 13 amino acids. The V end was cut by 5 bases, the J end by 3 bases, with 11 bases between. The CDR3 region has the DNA TGTGCCAGCAGCCGGGACATAATCTACGAGCAGTACGTC. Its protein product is CASSRDIIYEQYV.

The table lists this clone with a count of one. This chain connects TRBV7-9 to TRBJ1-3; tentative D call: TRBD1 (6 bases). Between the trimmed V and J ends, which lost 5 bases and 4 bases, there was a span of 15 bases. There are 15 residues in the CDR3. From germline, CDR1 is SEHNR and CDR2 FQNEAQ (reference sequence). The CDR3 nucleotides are TGTGCCAGCAGCGGAGCGGGGGGCAGGGGAAACACCATATATTTT. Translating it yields CASSGAGGRGNTIYF.

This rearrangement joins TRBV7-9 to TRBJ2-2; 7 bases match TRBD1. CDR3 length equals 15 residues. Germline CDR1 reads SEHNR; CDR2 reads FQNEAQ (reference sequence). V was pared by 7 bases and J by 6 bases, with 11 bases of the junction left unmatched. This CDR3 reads CASTPFGQGAGELFF. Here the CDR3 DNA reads TGTGCCAGCACCCCGTTTGGGCAGGGGGCCGGGGAGCTGTTTTTT.

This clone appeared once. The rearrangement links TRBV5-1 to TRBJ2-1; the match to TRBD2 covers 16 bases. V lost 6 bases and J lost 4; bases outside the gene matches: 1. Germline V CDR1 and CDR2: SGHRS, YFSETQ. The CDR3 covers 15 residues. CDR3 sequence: CASKGLAGGYNEQFF. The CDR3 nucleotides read TGCGCCAGCAAGGGACTAGCGGGGGGGTACAATGAGCAGTTCTTC.

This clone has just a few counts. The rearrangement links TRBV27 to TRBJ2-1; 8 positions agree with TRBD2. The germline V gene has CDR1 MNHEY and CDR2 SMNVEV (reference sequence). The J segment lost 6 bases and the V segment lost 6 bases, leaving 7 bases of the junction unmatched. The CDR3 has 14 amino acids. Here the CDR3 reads CASSNGGGFNEQFF. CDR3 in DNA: TGTGCCAGCAGCAACGGGGGGGGTTTCAATGAGCAGTTCTTC.

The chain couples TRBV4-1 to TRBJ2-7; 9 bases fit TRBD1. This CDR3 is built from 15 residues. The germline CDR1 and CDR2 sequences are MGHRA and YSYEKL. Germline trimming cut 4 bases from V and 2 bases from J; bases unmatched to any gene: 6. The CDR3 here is CASSLTGTGTYEQYF. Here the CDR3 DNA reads TGCGCCAGCAGCCTAACCGGGACAGGGACCTACGAGCAGTACTTC.

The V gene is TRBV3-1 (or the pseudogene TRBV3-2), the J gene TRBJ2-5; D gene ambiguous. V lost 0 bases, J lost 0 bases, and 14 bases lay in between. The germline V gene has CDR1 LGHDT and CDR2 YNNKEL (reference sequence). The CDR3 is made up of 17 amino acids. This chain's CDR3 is CASSQDYRSKYQETQYF. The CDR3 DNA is TGTGCCAGCAGCCAAGATTACCGGTCAAAGTACCAAGAGACCCAGTACTTC.

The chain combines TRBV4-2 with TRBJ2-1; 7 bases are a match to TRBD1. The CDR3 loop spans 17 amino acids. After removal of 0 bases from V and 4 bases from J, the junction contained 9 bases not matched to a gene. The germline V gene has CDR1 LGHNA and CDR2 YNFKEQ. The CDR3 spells CASSQDPTGAGYNEQFF. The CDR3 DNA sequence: TGTGCCAGCAGCCAAGATCCAACAGGGGCTGGGTACAATGAGCAGTTCTTC.

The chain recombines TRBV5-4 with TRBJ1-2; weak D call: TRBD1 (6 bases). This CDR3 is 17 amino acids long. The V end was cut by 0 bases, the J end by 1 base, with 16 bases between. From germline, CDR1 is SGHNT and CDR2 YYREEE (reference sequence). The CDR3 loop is CASSLGGGANNNYGYTF. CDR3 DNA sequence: TGTGCCAGCAGCTTGGGCGGGGGCGCAAATAATAACTATGGCTACACCTTC.

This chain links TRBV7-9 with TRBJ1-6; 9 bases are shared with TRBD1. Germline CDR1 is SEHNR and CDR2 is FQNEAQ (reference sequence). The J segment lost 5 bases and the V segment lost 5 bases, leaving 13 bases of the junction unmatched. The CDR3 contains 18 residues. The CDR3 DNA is TGTGCCAGCAGCCTCCGGGACAGGGAGCGGGGCGATAATTCACCCCTCCACTTT. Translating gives CASSLRDRERGDNSPLHF.

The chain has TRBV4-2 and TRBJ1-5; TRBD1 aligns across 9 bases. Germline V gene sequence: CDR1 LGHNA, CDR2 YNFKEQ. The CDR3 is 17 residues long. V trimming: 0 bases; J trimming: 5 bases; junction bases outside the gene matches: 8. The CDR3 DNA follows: TGTGCCAGCAGCCAAGATCACGGGACAGGGCCGTATCAGCCCCAGCATTTT. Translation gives CASSQDHGTGPYQPQHF.

The CDR3: CATLSGPTYNEQFF. In DNA, the CDR3 is TGTGCCACCTTGAGCGGGCCCACCTACAATGAGCAGTTCTTC. J is TRBJ2-1 and V is TRBV28; D is possibly TRBD2 (6 bases). Germline lookup yields CDR1 MDHEN and CDR2 SYDVKM. V shed 10 bases and J shed 2 bases, with 15 bases lying between them. CDR3 size: 14 residues.

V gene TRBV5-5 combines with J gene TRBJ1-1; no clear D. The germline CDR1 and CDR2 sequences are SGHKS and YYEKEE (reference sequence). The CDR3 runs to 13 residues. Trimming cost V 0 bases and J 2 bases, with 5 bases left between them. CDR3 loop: CASSLGGNTEAFF. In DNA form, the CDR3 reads TGTGCCAGCAGCTTGGGAGGTAACACTGAAGCTTTCTTT.

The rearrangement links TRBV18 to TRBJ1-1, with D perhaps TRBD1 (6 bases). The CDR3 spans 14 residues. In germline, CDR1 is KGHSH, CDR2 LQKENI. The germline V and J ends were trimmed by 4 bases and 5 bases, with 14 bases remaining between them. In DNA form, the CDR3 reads TGTGCCAGCTCACGGTCGGGGGGCCGTACTGAAGCTTTCTTT. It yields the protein CASSRSGGRTEAFF.

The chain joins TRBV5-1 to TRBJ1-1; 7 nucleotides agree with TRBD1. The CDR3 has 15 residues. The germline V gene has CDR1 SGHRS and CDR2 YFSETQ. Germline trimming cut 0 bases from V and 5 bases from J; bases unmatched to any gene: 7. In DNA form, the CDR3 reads TGCGCCAGCAGCTTGGGAACAGGGGTGACGACTGAAGCTTTCTTT. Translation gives CASSLGTGVTTEAFF.

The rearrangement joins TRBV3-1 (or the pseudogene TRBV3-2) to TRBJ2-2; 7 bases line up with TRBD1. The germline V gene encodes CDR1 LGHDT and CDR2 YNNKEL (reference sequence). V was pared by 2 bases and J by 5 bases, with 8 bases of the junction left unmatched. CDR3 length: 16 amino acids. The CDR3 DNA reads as TGTGCCAGCAGCCAATCTGGCAGGGGGTTAACCGGGGAGCTGTTTTTT. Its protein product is CASSQSGRGLTGELFF.

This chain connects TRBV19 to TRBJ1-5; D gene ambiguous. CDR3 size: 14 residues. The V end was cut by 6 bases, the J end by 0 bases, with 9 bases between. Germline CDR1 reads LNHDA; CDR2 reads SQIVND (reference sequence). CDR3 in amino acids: CASSPTSSNQPQHF. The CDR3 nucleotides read TGTGCCAGTAGCCCAACAAGTAGCAATCAGCCCCAGCATTTT.

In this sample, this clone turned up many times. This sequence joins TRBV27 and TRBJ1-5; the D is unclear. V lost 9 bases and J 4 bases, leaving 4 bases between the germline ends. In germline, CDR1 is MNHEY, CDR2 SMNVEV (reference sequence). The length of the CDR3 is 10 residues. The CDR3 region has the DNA TGTGCCAGGACAAATCAGCCCCAGCATTTT. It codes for CARTNQPQHF.

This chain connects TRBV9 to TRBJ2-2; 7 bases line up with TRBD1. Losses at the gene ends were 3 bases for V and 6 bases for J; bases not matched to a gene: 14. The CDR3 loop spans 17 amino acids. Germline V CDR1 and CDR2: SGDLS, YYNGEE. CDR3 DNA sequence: TGTGCCAGCAGCGCGTGGGACAGTGCCAGATTGCCCGGGGAGCTGTTTTTT. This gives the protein CASSAWDSARLPGELFF.

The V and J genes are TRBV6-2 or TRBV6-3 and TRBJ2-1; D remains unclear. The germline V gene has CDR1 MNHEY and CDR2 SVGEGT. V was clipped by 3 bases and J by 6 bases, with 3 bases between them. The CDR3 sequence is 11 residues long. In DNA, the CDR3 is TGTGCCAGCAGTTATAGCAATGAGCAGTTCTTC. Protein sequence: CASSYSNEQFF.

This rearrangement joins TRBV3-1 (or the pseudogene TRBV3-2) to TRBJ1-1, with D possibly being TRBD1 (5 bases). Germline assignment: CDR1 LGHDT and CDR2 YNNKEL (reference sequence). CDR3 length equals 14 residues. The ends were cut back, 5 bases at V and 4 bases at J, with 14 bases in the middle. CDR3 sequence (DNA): TGTGCCAGCAGCTTCTCTTCAGGGCGCACTGAAGCTTTCTTT. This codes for CASSFSSGRTEAFF.

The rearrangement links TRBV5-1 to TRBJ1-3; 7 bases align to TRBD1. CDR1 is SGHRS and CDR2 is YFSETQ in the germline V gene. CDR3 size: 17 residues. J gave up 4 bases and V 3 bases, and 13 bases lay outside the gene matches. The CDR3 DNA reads TGCGCCAGCAGCTCCGTACCGACAGGGTACTCCGGAAACACCATATATTTT. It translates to CASSSVPTGYSGNTIYF.